This T cell receptor (beta chain) appears in the sequencing data of a study of PD-1 blockade in mismatch repair-deficient tumors. A few pembrolizumab responders had their TCRs sequenced. This CDR3 comprises 13 residues. TCRdb's table, derived via immunoSEQ multiplex PCR, lists solely in-frame clones and lacks some. The profile shows about 100,000 clones, 65% to 85% of them singletons. The clonotype was recovered from an adult with mismatch repair-deficient cancer. The chain is built from TRBV1 and TRBJ2-5. TRBV1 is labeled a pseudogene. The specimen comprised peripheral blood, sampled approximately 35 weeks after starting pembrolizumab. The CDR3 sequence: CTRDELPQETQYF. The CDR3, as DNA: TGCACCAGGGACGAGTTGCCGCAAGAGACCCAGTACTTC.